The subject of this entry is one T cell receptor beta chain. This record belongs to a study of blood T cell repertoires in COVID-19. The CDR3 consists of 11 residues. Germline CDR1 and CDR2: SGHNT and YYREEE (reference sequence). Trimming took 2 bases from V and 14 from J, leaving 13 bases between them. Profiling relied on immunoSEQ multiplex PCR, and the TCRdb table lists in-frame clones only, not all of them. The sample gives about 23,000 clones, about 80% of which show up once; 48% is in the top ten. The TCR was taken from a man between 65 and 80 years old with acute or convalescent COVID-19. This rearrangement joins TRBV5-4 to TRBJ1-1; maybe TRBD1 (6 bases). The sequencing input was peripheral blood. The CDR3 DNA follows: TGTGCCAGCAGCTTACAGGGTGAGCTCTTCTTT. This encodes CASSLQGELFF.